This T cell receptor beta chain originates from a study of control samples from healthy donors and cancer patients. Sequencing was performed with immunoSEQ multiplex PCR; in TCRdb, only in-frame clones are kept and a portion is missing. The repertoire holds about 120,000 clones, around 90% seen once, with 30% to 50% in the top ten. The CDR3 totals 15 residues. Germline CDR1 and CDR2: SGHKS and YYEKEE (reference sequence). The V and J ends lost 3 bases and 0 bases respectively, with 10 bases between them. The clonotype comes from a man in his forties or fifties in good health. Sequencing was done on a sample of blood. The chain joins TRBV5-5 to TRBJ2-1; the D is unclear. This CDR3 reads CASSSPSSSYNEQFF. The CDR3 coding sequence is TGTGCCAGCAGCTCCCCATCGAGCTCCTACAATGAGCAGTTCTTC. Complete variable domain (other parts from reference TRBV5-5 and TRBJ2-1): DAGVTQSPTHLIKTRGQQVTLRCSPISGHKSVSWYQQVLGQGPQFIFQYYEKEERGRGNFPDRFSARQFPNYSSELNVNALLLGDSALYLCASSSPSSSYNEQFFGPGTRLTVL.